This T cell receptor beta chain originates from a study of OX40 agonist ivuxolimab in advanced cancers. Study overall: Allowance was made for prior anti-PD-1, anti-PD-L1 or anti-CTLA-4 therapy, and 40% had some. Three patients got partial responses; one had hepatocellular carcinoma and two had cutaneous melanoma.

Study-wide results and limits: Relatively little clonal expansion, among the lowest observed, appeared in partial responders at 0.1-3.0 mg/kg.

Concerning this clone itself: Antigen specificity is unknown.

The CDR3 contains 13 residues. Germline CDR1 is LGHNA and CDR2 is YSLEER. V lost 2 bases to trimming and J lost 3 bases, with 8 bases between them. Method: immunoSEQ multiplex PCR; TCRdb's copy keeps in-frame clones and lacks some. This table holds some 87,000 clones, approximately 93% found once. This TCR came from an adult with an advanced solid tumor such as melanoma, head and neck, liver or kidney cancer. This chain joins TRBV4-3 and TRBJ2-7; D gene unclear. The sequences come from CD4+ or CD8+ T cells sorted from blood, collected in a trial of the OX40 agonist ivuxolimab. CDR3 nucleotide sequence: TGCGCCAGCAGCCAAACCCCCAGCTACGAGCAGTACTTC. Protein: CASSQTPSYEQYF.